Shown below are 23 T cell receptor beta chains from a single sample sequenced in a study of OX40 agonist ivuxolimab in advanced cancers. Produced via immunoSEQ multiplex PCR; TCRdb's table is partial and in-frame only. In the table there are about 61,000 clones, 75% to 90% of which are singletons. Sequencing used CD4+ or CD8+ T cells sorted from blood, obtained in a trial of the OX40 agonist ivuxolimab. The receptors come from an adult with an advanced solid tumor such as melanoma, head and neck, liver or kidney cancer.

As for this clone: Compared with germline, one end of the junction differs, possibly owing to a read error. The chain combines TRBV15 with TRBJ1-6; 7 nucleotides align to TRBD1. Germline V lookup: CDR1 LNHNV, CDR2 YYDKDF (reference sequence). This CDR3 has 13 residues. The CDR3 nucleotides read TGTGCCACCAAGGGGGCCTATAATCCACCCCTCCACTTT. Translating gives CATKGAYNPPLHF. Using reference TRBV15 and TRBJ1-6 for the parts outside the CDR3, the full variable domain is DAMVIQNPRYQVTQFGKPVTLSCSQTLNHNVMYWYQQKSSQAPKLLFHYYDKDFNNEADTPDNFQSRRPNTSFCFLDIRSPGLGDTAMYLCATKGAYNPPLHFGNGTRLTVT.

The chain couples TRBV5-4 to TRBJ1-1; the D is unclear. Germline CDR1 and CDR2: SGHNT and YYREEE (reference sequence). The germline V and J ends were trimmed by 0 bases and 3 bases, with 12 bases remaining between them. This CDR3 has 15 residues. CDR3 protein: CASSLAVNRDTEAFF. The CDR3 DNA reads TGTGCCAGCAGCTTGGCGGTTAATCGAGACACTGAAGCTTTCTTT.

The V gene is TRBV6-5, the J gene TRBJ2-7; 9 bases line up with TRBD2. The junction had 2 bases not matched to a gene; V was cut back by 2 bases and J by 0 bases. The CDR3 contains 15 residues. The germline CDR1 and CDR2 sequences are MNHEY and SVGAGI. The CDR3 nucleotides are TGTGCCAGCAGTTACGGAGCGGGGGGCTCCTACGAGCAGTACTTC. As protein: CASSYGAGGSYEQYF.

The CDR3 DNA reads TGCGCCAGCAGCCTCCTTGGACAGACTACGAAGCAGTACTTC. Translating it yields CASSLLGQTTKQYF. The chain uses TRBV5-1 and TRBJ2-5, with a tentative D call TRBD1 (6 bases). The CDR3 extends over 14 amino acids. The germline CDR1 and CDR2 sequences are SGHRS and YFSETQ. The ends were cut back, 4 bases at V and 11 bases at J, with 21 bases in the middle.

CDR3 in amino acids: CASSPGQGTEKLFF. In DNA form, the CDR3 reads TGTGCCAGCTCACCGGGACAGGGGACGGAAAAACTGTTTTTT. The V gene is TRBV18, the J gene TRBJ1-4, with TRBD1 matching 10 bases. Per the germline V gene, CDR1 is KGHSH and CDR2 is LQKENI. This CDR3 contains 14 residues. The V segment lost 3 bases and the J segment 8 bases; nucleotides outside the gene matches: 3.

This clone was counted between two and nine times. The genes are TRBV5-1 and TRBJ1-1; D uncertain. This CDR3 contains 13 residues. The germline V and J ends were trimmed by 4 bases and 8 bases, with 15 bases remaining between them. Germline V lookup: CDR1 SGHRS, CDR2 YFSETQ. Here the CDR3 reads CASSHGFTGEAFF. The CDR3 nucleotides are TGCGCCAGCAGCCATGGTTTCACTGGGGAAGCTTTCTTT.

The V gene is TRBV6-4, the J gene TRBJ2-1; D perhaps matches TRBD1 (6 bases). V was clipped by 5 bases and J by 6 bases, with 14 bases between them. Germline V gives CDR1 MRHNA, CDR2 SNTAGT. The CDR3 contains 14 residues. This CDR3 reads CASSRQVGSNEQFF. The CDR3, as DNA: TGTGCCAGCAGTAGACAGGTCGGAAGCAATGAGCAGTTCTTC.

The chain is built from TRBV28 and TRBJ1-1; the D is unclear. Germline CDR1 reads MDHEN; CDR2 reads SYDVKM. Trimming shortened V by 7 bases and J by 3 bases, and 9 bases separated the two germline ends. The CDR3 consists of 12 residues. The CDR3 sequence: CASTPLDTEAFF. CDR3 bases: TGTGCCAGCACCCCCCTCGACACTGAAGCTTTCTTT. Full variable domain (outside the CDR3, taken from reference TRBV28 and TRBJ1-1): DVKVTQSSRYLVKRTGEKVFLECVQDMDHENMFWYRQDPGLGLRLIYFSYDVKMKEKGDIPEGYSVSREKKERFSLILESASTNQTSMYLCASTPLDTEAFFGQGTRLTVV.

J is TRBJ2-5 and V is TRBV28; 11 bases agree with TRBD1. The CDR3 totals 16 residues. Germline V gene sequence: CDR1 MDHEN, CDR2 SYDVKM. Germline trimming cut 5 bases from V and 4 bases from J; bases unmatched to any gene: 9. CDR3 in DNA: TGTGCCAGCAGTGCCCCGGGACAGGGGGTGGGAGAGACCCAGTACTTC. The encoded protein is CASSAPGQGVGETQYF.

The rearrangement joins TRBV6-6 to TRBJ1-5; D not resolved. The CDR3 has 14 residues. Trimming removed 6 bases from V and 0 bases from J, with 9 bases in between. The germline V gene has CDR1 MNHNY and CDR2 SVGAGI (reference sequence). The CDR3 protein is CASSLQISNQPQHF. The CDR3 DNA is TGTGCCAGCAGCCTACAGATTAGCAATCAGCCCCAGCATTTT.

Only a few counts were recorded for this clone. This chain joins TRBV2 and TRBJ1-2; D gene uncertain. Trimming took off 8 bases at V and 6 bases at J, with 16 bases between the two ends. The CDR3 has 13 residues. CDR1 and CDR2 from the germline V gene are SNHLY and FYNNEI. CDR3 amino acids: CASAAFAYDGYTF. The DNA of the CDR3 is TGTGCCAGCGCGGCTTTTGCCTATGATGGCTACACCTTC.

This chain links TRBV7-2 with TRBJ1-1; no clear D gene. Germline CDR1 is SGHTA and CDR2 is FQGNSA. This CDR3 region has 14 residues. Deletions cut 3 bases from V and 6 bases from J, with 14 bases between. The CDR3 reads CASSFYTTVAEAFF. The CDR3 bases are TGTGCCAGCAGCTTTTACACCACGGTCGCTGAAGCTTTCTTT.

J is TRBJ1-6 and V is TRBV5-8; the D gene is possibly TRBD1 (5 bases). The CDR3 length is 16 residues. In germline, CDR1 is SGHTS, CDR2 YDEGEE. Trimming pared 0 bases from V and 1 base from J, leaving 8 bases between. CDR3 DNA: TGTGCCAGCAGCTTGGGAGGGGTGTCCTATAATTCACCCCTCCACTTT. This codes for CASSLGGVSYNSPLHF.

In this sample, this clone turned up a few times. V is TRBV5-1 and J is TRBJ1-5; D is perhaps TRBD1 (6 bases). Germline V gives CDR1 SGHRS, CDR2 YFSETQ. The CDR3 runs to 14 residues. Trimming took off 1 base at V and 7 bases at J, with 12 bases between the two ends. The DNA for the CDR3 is TGCGCCAGCAGCTTGACAGGGTCTAGCCAGCCCCAGCATTTT. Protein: CASSLTGSSQPQHF. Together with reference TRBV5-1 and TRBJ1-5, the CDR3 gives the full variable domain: KAGVTQTPRYLIKTRGQQVTLSCSPISGHRSVSWYQQTPGQGLQFLFEYFSETQRNKGNFPGRFSGRQFSNSRSEMNVSTLELGDSALYLCASSLTGSSQPQHFGDGTRLSIL.

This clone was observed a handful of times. CDR3 sequence reads: CASSPPARDTQYF. DNA of the CDR3: TGTGCCAGCAGCCCCCCGGCCCGGGATACGCAGTATTTT. This sequence joins TRBV6-6 and TRBJ2-3; no reliable D call. Germline V CDR1 and CDR2: MNHNY, SVGAGI (reference sequence). Trimming took 6 bases from V and 6 from J, leaving 13 bases between them. The CDR3 runs 13 residues.

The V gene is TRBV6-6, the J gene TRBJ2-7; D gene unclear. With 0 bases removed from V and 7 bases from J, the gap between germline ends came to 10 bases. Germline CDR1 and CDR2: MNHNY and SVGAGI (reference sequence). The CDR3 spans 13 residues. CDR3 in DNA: TGTGCCAGCAGTTACTCCCCCCTGAGTGAGCAGTACTTC. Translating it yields CASSYSPLSEQYF.

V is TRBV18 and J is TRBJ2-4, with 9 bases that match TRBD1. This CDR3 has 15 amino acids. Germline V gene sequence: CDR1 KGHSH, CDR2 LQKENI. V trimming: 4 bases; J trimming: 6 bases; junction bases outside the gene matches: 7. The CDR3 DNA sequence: TGTGCCAGCTCACTATATTCGGGACAGGGAAACATTCAGTACTTC. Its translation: CASSLYSGQGNIQYF.

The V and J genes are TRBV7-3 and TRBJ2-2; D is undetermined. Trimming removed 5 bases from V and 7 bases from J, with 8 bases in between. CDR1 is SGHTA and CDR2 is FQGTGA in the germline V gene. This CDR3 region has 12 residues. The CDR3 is CASSQPGGELFF. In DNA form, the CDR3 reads TGTGCCAGCAGCCAGCCGGGCGGGGAGCTGTTTTTT.

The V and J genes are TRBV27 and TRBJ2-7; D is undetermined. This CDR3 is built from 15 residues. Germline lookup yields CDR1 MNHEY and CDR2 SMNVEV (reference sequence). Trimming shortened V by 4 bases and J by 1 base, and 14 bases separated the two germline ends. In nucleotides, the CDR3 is TGTGCCAGCAGTTCGTACCCTTCCGGATCCTACGAGCAGTACTTC. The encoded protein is CASSSYPSGSYEQYF.

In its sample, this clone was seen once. Here the CDR3 DNA reads TGTGCCAGCAGCTTAAGACCCCGTGGGAAAGGATCGAACACTGAAGCTTTCTTT. As protein: CASSLRPRGKGSNTEAFF. This chain uses TRBV7-3 with TRBJ1-1; the D is unclear. Germline CDR1 and CDR2: SGHTA and FQGTGA. The V and J ends lost 1 base and 1 base respectively, with 19 bases between them. The CDR3 is made up of 18 amino acids.

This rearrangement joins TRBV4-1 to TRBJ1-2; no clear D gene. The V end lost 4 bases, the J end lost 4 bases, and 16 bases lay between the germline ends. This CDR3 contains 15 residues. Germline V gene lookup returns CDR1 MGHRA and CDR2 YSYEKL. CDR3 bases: TGCGCCAGCAGCCCCGGGTGGGTCGGTTCCTATGGCTACACCTTC. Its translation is CASSPGWVGSYGYTF.

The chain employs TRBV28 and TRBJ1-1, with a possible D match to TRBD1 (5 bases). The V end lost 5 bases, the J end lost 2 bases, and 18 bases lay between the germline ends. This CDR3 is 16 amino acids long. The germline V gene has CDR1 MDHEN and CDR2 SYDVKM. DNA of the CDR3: TGTGCCAGCAGTCCCCTAGGCAAGGGGCTTAACACTGAAGCTTTCTTT. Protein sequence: CASSPLGKGLNTEAFF.

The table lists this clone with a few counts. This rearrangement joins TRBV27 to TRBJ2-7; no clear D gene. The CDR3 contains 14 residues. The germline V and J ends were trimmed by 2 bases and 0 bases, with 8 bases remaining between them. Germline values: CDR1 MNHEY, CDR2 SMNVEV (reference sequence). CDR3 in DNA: TGTGCCAGCAGTTTAGCGTATTCCTCCTACGAGCAGTACTTC. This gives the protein CASSLAYSSYEQYF.